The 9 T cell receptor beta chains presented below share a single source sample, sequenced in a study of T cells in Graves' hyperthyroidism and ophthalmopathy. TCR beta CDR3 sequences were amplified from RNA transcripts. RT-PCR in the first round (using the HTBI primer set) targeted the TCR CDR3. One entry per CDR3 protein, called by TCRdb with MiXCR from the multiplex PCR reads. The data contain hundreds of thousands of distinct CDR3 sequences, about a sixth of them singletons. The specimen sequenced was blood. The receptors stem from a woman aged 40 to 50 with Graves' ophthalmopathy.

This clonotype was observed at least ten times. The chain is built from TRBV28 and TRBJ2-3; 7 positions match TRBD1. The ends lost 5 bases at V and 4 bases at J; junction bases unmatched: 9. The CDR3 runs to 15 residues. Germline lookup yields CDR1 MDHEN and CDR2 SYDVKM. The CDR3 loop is CASSPGQQRPDTQYF. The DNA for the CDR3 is TGTGCCAGCAGTCCGGGACAGCAGAGACCAGATACGCAGTATTTT.

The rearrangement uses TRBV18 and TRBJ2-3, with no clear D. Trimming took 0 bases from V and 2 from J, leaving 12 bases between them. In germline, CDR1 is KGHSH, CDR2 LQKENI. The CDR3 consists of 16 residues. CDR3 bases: TGTGCCAGCTCACCACCGGGTCTAGGGAACACAGATACGCAGTATTTT. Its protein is CASSPPGLGNTDTQYF.

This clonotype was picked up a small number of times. The CDR3 DNA follows: TGTGCCAGCAGTACCCCGCAGGGGAGCACAGATACGCAGTATTTT. Translated, it gives CASSTPQGSTDTQYF. V gene TRBV28 combines with J gene TRBJ2-3; D may be TRBD1 (6 bases). The germline V and J ends were trimmed by 5 bases and 0 bases, with 12 bases remaining between them. CDR1 is MDHEN, CDR2 SYDVKM, per germline. This CDR3 has 15 amino acids.

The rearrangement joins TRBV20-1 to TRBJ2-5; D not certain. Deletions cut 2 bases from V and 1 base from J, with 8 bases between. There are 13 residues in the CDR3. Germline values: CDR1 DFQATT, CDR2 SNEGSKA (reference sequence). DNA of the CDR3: TGCAGTGCTAGAACCGGCAGCCAAGAGACCCAGTACTTC. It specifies CSARTGSQETQYF.

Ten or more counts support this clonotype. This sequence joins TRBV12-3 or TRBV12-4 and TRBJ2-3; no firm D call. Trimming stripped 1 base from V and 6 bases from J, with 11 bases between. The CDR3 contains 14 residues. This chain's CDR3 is CASSLEPNEDTQYF. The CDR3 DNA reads TGTGCCAGCAGTTTAGAACCGAACGAGGATACGCAGTATTTT.

The CDR3 reads CASSYLTGAQAEQFF. The CDR3, as DNA: TGTGCCAGCAGTTACCTGACAGGGGCCCAAGCCGAGCAGTTCTTC. This chain uses TRBV6-5 with TRBJ2-1; TRBD1 matches at 8 bases. The ends lost 2 bases at V and 10 bases at J; junction bases unmatched: 10. There are 15 residues in the CDR3. Per the germline V gene, CDR1 is MNHEY and CDR2 is SVGAGI.

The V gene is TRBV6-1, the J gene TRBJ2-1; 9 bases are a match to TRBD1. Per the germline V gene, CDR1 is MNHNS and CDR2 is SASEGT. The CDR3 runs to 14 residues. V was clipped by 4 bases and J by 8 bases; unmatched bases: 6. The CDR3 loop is CASSAAGTGYEQFF. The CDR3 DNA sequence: TGTGCCAGCAGTGCGGCCGGGACAGGGTATGAGCAGTTCTTC.

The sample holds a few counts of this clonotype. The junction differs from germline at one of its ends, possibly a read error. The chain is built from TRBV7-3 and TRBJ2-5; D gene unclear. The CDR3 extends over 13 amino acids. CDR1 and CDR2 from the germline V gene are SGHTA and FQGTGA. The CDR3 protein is CAGSYDGQETQYF. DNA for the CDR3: TGTGCCGGCAGCTATGACGGCCAAGAGACCCAGTACTTC.

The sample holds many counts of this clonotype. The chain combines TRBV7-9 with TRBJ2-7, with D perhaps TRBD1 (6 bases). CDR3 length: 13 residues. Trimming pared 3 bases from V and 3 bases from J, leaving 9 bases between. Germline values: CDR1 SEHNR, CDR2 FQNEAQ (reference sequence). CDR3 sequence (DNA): TGTGCCAGCAGCTTTGGACAGAGCTACGAGCAGTACTTC. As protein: CASSFGQSYEQYF.